The 8 T cell receptor beta chains reported below all come from one sample, sequenced in a study of blood T cell repertoires in COVID-19. Clones were read by immunoSEQ multiplex PCR, and TCRdb kept only the in-frame ones, dropping some. Seen here are 260,000 or so clones, roughly 79% observed once, and the top ten hold around 7.5%. Sequencing was performed on peripheral blood. The origin of the receptors is a woman at least 80 years old with COVID-19, enrolled during active disease.

This chain links TRBV18 with TRBJ2-2; maybe TRBD2 (5 bases). CDR1 is KGHSH, CDR2 LQKENI, per germline. CDR3 length: 13 amino acids. Between the trimmed V and J ends, which lost 2 bases and 7 bases, there was a span of 8 bases. CDR3 sequence reads: CASSPVRDGELFF. DNA of the CDR3: TGTGCCAGCTCACCAGTCCGGGACGGGGAGCTGTTTTTT. The full variable domain, completed using reference TRBV18 and TRBJ2-2, is NAGVMQNPRHLVRRRGQEARLRCSPMKGHSHVYWYRQLPEEGLKFMVYLQKENIIDESGMPKERFSAEFPKEGPSILRIQQVVRGDSAAYFCASSPVRDGELFFGEGSRLTVL.

The gene calls are TRBV6-1 and TRBJ1-1, with 8 bases lining up with TRBD1. V shed 3 bases, J shed 0 bases, and the junction held 3 bases outside the gene matches. This CDR3 has 15 residues. Germline values: CDR1 MNHNS, CDR2 SASEGT. The CDR3 nucleotides read TGTGCCAGCAGTGATACAGGGGGAATGAACACTGAAGCTTTCTTT. As protein: CASSDTGGMNTEAFF.

This clone has only one observation. V and J are TRBV9 and TRBJ2-1, with TRBD2 identical over 13 bases. CDR3 length: 15 residues. Germline assignment: CDR1 SGDLS and CDR2 YYNGEE. Germline trimming cut 3 bases from V and 5 bases from J; bases unmatched to any gene: 2. CDR3 coding DNA: TGTGCCAGCAGCGGGGGACTAGCGGGGAACAATGAGCAGTTCTTC. It specifies CASSGGLAGNNEQFF. Combining the CDR3 with reference TRBV9 and TRBJ2-1 gives the whole variable domain DSGVTQTPKHLITATGQRVTLRCSPRSGDLSVYWYQQSLDQGLQFLIQYYNGEERAKGNILERFSAQQFPDLHSELNLSSLELGDSALYFCASSGGLAGNNEQFFGPGTRLTVL.

A single count supports this clone. The J gene is TRBJ1-6, the V gene TRBV6-5; tentative D call: TRBD1 (5 bases). The CDR3 consists of 13 residues. Germline V gives CDR1 MNHEY, CDR2 SVGAGI. The CDR3, as DNA: TGTGGTGCAAGGGGCCGTAACAATTCACCCCTCCACTTT. Protein: CGARGRNNSPLHF.

The CDR3 is CASSLTYAGGPQETQYF. For the CDR3, the DNA is TGTGCCAGCAGCTTAACGTATGCGGGGGGCCCCCAAGAGACCCAGTACTTC. The chain uses TRBV7-3 and TRBJ2-5; 8 nucleotides agree with TRBD2. The germline gives CDR1 SGHTA, CDR2 FQGTGA. With 0 bases clipped from V and 1 base from J, the junction kept 7 bases outside the gene matches. CDR3 length: 17 residues. The full variable domain, its missing parts supplied by reference TRBV7-3 and TRBJ2-5, is GAGVSQTPSNKVTEKGKYVELRCDPISGHTALYWYRQSLGQGPEFLIYFQGTGAADDSGLPNDRFFAVRPEGSVSTLKIQRTERGDSAVYLCASSLTYAGGPQETQYFGPGTRLLVL.

J is TRBJ2-2 and V is TRBV24-1; unclear D gene. With 4 bases removed from V and 7 bases from J, the gap between germline ends came to 12 bases. The length of the CDR3 is 14 residues. Germline CDR1 KGHDR, CDR2 SFDVKD. The CDR3 loop is CATSDPRVGGELFF. The CDR3 coding sequence is TGTGCCACCAGTGACCCCCGGGTGGGCGGGGAGCTGTTTTTT.

This clone has only a few counts. V and J are TRBV5-4 and TRBJ2-3, with D possibly TRBD2 on 6 matching bases. The germline V gene has CDR1 SGHNT and CDR2 YYREEE (reference sequence). This CDR3 spans 14 amino acids. Trimming stripped 1 base from V and 3 bases from J, with 9 bases between. The CDR3 nucleotides read TGTGCCAGCAGCTTGAGAAGCGGGACAGATACGCAGTATTTT. Protein: CASSLRSGTDTQYF.

This sequence joins TRBV3-1 (or the pseudogene TRBV3-2) and TRBJ2-3; 7 nucleotides line up with TRBD2. Trimming removed 4 bases from V and 4 bases from J; junction bases left unmatched: 11. This CDR3 comprises 16 residues. Germline loops: CDR1 LGHDT, CDR2 YNNKEL (reference sequence). Here the CDR3 DNA reads TGTGCCAGCAGCCTTACCGGGACTACCCGTGCAGATACGCAGTATTTT. Its protein is CASSLTGTTRADTQYF.